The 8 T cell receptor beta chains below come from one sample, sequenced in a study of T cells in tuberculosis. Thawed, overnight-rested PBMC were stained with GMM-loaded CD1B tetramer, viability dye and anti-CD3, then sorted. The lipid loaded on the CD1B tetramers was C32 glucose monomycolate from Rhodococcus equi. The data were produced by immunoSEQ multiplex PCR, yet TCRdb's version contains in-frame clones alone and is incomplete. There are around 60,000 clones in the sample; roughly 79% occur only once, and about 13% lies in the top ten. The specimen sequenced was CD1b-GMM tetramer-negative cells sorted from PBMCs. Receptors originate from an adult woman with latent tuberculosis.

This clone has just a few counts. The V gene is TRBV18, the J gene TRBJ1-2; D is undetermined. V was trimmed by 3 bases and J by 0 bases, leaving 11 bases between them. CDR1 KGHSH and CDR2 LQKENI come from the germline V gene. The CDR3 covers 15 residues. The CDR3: CASSPGSGANYGYTF. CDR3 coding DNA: TGTGCCAGCTCACCTGGTTCTGGAGCTAACTATGGCTACACCTTC.

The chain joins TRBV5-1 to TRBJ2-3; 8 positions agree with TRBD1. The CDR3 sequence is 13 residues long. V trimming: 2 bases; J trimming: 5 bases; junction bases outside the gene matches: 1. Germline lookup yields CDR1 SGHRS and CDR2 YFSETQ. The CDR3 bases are TGCGCCAGCAGCTTACAGGGGGGAGATACGCAGTATTTT. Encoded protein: CASSLQGGDTQYF.

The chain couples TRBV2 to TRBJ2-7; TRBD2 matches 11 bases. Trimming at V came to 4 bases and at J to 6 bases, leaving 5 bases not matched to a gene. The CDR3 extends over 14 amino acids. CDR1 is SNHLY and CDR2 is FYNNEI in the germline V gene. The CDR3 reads CASSVLAGVSEQYF. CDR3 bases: TGTGCCAGCAGTGTACTAGCGGGAGTCTCCGAGCAGTACTTC.

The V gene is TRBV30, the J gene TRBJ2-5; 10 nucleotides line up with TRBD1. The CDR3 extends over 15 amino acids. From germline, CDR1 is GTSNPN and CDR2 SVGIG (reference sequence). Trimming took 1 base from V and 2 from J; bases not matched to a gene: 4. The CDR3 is CAWSEGTGAQETQYF. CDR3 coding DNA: TGTGCCTGGAGTGAGGGGACAGGGGCTCAAGAGACCCAGTACTTC.

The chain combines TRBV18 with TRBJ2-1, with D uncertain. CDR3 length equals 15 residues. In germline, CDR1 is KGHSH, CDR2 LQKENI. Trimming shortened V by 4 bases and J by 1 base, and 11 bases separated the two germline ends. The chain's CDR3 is CASSRRSESYNEQFF. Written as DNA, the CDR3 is TGTGCCAGCTCACGCAGAAGCGAGTCCTACAATGAGCAGTTCTTC.

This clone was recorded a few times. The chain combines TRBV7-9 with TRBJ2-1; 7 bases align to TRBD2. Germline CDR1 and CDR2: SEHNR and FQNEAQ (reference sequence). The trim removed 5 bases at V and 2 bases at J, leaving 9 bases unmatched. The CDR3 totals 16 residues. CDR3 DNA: TGTGCCAGCAGCCCACCTTGGGGGGGACCCTACAATGAGCAGTTCTTC. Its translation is CASSPPWGGPYNEQFF.

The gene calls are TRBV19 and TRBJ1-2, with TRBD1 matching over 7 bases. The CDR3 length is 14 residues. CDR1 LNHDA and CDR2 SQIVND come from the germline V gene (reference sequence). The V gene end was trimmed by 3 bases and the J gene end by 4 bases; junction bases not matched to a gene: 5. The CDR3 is CASSIEGTVYGYTF. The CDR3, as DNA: TGTGCCAGTAGTATCGAAGGGACAGTCTATGGCTACACCTTC.

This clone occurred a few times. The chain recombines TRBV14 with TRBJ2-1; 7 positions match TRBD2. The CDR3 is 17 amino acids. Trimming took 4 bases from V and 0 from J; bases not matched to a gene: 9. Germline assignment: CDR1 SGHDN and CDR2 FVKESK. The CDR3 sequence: CASSLLAGLGSYNEQFF. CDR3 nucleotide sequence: TGTGCCAGCAGCCTCTTAGCGGGTCTAGGCTCCTACAATGAGCAGTTCTTC.